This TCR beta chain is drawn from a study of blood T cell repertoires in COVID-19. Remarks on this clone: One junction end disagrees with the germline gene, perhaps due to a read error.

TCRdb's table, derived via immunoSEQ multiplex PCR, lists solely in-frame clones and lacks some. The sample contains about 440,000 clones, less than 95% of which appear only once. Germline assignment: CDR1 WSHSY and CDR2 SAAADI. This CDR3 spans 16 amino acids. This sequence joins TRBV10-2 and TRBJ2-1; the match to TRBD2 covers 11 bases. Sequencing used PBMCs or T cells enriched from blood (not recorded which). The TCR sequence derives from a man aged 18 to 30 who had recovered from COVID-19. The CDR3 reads CASSEFSGRARNEQFF. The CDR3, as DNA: TGCGCCAGCAGCGAGTTTAGCGGGAGGGCCAGAAATGAGCAGTTCTTC.